This TCR beta chain was profiled in a study of shared clonotypes between healthy human individuals. Looking at the study overall: The plates for each donor numbered three CD4 naive, three CD4 memory, two CD8 naive and one CD8 memory. Findings and caveats of the study: Generation probability values for non-shared clonotypes were lower than those for clonotypes shared by all four donors. Larger richness was generally estimated for naive than memory subsets.

CD45RO-negative cells were positively selected for CCR7, leaving out terminally differentiated effector memory CD45RA+ cells. Healthy HIV-negative adults with no recent acute infections or vaccinations were recruited as donors. Sequencing was performed with immunoSEQ multiplex PCR; in TCRdb, only in-frame clones are kept and a portion is missing. The table lists fewer than 800,000 clones, around 90% of them singletons. Per the germline V gene, CDR1 is MNHEY and CDR2 is SMNVEV (reference sequence). V dropped 5 bases and J dropped 6; count of bases not matched to a gene: 6. CDR3 length: 14 amino acids. To note about this clone: Its target is not known.

The sequence was collected from a man between 25 and 39 years old in good health. The rearrangement uses TRBV27 and TRBJ2-1, with 8 bases fitting TRBD1. Sequencing input: naive CD8+ T cells sorted from blood. The CDR3 protein is CASSPYTGGNEQFF. The CDR3 nucleotides are TGTGCCAGCAGTCCGTACACAGGGGGCAATGAGCAGTTCTTC.